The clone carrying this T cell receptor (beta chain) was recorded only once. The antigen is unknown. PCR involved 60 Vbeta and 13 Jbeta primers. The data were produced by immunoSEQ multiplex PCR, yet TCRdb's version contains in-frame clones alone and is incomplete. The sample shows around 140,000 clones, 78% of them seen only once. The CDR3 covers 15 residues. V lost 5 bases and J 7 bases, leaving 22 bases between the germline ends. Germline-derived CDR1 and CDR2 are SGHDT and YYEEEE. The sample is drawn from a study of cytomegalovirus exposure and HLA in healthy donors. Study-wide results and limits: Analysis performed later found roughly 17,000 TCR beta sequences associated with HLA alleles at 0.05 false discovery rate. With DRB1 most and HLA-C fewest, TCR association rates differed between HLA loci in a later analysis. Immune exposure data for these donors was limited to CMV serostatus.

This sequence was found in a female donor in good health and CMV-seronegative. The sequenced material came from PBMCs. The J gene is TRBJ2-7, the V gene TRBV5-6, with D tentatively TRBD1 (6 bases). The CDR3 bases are TGTGCCAGCAGGGCCATCCAGGGGCCGCATATAGAGCAGTACTTC. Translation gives CASRAIQGPHIEQYF.